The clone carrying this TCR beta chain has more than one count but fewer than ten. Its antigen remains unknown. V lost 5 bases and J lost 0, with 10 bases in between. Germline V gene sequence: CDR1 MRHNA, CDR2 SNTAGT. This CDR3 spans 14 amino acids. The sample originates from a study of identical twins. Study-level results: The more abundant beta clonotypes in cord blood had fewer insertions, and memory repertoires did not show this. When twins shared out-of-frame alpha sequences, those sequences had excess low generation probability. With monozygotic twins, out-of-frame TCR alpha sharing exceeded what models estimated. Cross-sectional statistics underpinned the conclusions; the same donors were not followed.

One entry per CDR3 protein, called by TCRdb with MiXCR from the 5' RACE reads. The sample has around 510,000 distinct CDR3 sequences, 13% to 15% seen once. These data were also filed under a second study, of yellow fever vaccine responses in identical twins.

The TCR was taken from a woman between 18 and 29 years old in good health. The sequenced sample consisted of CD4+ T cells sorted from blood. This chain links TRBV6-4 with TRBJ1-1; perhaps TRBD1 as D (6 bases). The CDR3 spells CASSRTAMNTEAFF. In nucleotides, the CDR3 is TGTGCCAGCAGTAGGACAGCAATGAACACTGAAGCTTTCTTT.